The present entry profiles one T cell receptor (beta chain) with its context. What it recognizes is unknown. The junction departs from the called germline gene at one end, perhaps through a read error. This sample was included in a study of blood T cells in healthy people across ages. Study conclusions and caveats: Considered underestimates were the diversity estimates obtained from one million T cells.

Together with a sample-barcoded 5' primer, a J-beta primer mix was included in a second PCR lasting about 7 to 12 cycles. MiXCR, run by TCRdb on the 5' RACE reads, gives a single entry per CDR3 protein. This sample yields nearly 1 million distinct CDR3 sequences, of which roughly 50% are seen a single time; 20% to 25% belongs to the top ten. The CDR3 is 13 residues long. Germline-derived CDR1 and CDR2 are SEHNR and FQNEAQ (reference sequence). Each sample yielded at least 7 million isolated PBMCs. The receptor's source is a woman aged 55-69 years in good health. Source material: blood. The chain is built from TRBV7-9 and TRBJ2-1; D possibly corresponds to TRBD2 (6 bases). The CDR3 here is CASSGGTYYEQFF. The CDR3 nucleotides read TGTGCCAGCAGCGGAGGGACCTACTATGAGCAGTTCTTC.